The 21 T cell receptor beta chains presented below share a single source sample, sequenced in a study of blood T cell repertoires in COVID-19. Libraries were prepared by immunoSEQ multiplex PCR; TCRdb keeps only in-frame clonotypes and omits some of them. The sample records under 250,000 clones, 75% to 90% being singletons. What was sequenced was peripheral blood. The receptors were sampled from a woman aged 70-85 years with active or convalescent COVID-19.

The gene calls are TRBV7-2 and TRBJ2-7, with D possibly TRBD1 on 6 matching bases. V lost 2 bases, J lost 3 bases, and 8 bases lay in between. Germline CDR1 is SGHTA and CDR2 is FQGNSA. The CDR3 has 13 residues. CDR3 DNA sequence: TGTGCCAGCAGCTTACCGGACAGCTACGAGCAGTACTTC. Its translation is CASSLPDSYEQYF.

A word on this clone: The same CDR3 can be traced to other DNA sequences in this sample. CDR3 protein: CASSIGEGNTEAFF. DNA for the CDR3: TGTGCCAGTAGTATTGGGGAGGGGAACACTGAAGCTTTCTTT. The chain has TRBV19 and TRBJ1-1; no clear D gene. The V end was cut by 3 bases, the J end by 1 base, with 9 bases between. Germline lookup yields CDR1 LNHDA and CDR2 SQIVND (reference sequence). The CDR3 runs to 14 residues.

The chain employs TRBV19 and TRBJ2-1; 13 bases match TRBD2. J was trimmed by 2 bases and V by 2 bases; bases with no gene match: 3. The CDR3 consists of 17 residues. Germline lookup yields CDR1 LNHDA and CDR2 SQIVND (reference sequence). CDR3 in DNA: TGTGCCAGTAGTATATCCGGGACTAGCGGGGCCTACAATGAGCAGTTCTTC. Residues: CASSISGTSGAYNEQFF.

The gene calls are TRBV5-1 and TRBJ2-2; TRBD2 matches 11 bases. Germline values: CDR1 SGHRS, CDR2 YFSETQ. V was pared by 4 bases and J by 2 bases, with 10 bases of the junction left unmatched. The CDR3 is 18 residues long. The DNA for the CDR3 is TGCGCCAGCAGCCGGGGGCTAGCGGGGGGAATAAACACCGGGGAGCTGTTTTTT. Encoded protein: CASSRGLAGGINTGELFF.

This clone was seen only once. The chain is built from TRBV6-5 and TRBJ2-1; TRBD2 might be the D (5 bases). CDR1 is MNHEY, CDR2 SVGAGI, per germline. Trimming took off 5 bases at V and 7 bases at J, with 15 bases between the two ends. The CDR3 covers 14 residues. The CDR3 region has the DNA TGTGCCAGCAGTAGAGCGGTCTACCTGAATGAGCAGTTCTTC. This gives the protein CASSRAVYLNEQFF.

V and J are TRBV2 and TRBJ2-1; maybe TRBD2 (6 bases). Trimming removed 6 bases from V and 9 bases from J, with 24 bases in between. Germline CDR1 and CDR2: SNHLY and FYNNEI. The CDR3 has 16 residues. This CDR3 reads CASREPGLSLSGEQFF. The CDR3 DNA is TGTGCCAGCAGGGAACCGGGACTGAGTTTAAGTGGTGAGCAGTTCTTC. The variable domain in full, with the rest retrieved from reference TRBV2 and TRBJ2-1, is EPEVTQTPSHQVTQMGQEVILRCVPISNHLYFYWYRQILGQKVEFLVSFYNNEISEKSEIFDDQFSVERPDGSNFTLKIRSTKLEDSAMYFCASREPGLSLSGEQFFGPGTRLTVL.

This chain links TRBV9 with TRBJ1-1; D not resolved. Trimming took 1 base from V and 1 from J, leaving 5 bases between them. Per the germline V gene, CDR1 is SGDLS and CDR2 is YYNGEE. The length of the CDR3 is 13 residues. The CDR3 protein is CASSVHGNTEAFF. In nucleotides, the CDR3 is TGTGCCAGCAGCGTACACGGGAACACTGAAGCTTTCTTT.

This rearrangement joins TRBV19 to TRBJ2-1; maybe TRBD2 (5 bases). CDR3 size: 13 residues. Germline V gene lookup returns CDR1 LNHDA and CDR2 SQIVND (reference sequence). V gave up 7 bases and J gave up 4 bases, with 11 bases separating them. The DNA for the CDR3 is TGTGCCAGTATTAGGACTGGATACAATGAGCAGTTCTTC. It yields the protein CASIRTGYNEQFF.

This chain joins TRBV5-1 and TRBJ2-5; 10 bases agree with TRBD2. Losses at the gene ends were 0 bases for V and 5 bases for J; bases not matched to a gene: 7. There are 16 residues in the CDR3. Germline assignment: CDR1 SGHRS and CDR2 YFSETQ. The chain's CDR3 is CASSLAPSGGGETQYF. CDR3 DNA sequence: TGCGCCAGCAGCTTGGCCCCTAGCGGGGGTGGGGAGACCCAGTACTTC.

This sequence joins TRBV11-3 and TRBJ2-7, with a tentative D call TRBD1 (5 bases). There are 13 residues in the CDR3. The germline CDR1 and CDR2 sequences are SGHNT and YENEEA. Trimming took 6 bases from V and 1 from J, leaving 10 bases between them. The CDR3 loop reads CASSPDSSYEQYF. Here the CDR3 DNA reads TGTGCCAGCAGTCCCGACAGTTCCTACGAGCAGTACTTC.

The CDR3 DNA sequence: TGTGCCAGCAACGGACGACAGGGACTAGCGGAACAAGAGACCCAGTACTTC. Residues: CASNGRQGLAEQETQYF. The chain links TRBV2 to TRBJ2-5, with 11 bases fitting TRBD2. CDR3 length: 17 residues. CDR1 is SNHLY, CDR2 FYNNEI, per germline. The V segment lost 7 bases and the J segment 2 bases; nucleotides outside the gene matches: 12.

As to this clone: This CDR3 is also generated by other DNA sequences in the sample. The CDR3 is CASSSQGTGELFF. The CDR3 coding sequence is TGTGCCAGCAGCTCCCAGGGCACCGGGGAGCTGTTTTTT. The rearrangement uses TRBV7-9 and TRBJ2-2, with D perhaps TRBD1 (5 bases). Trimming took off 4 bases at V and 4 bases at J, with 7 bases between the two ends. The germline gives CDR1 SEHNR, CDR2 FQNEAQ (reference sequence). The CDR3 is made up of 13 amino acids.

This clone was detected a few times. This chain connects TRBV5-1 to TRBJ2-5; D perhaps matches TRBD1 (5 bases). V lost 0 bases and J 1 base, leaving 10 bases between the germline ends. There are 15 residues in the CDR3. Looked up from germline, CDR1 is SGHRS and CDR2 is YFSETQ. The CDR3 reads CASSLDGRVQETQYF. The CDR3 DNA reads TGCGCCAGCAGCTTGGATGGCAGGGTCCAAGAGACCCAGTACTTC. The whole variable domain, remainder taken from reference TRBV5-1 and TRBJ2-5, is KAGVTQTPRYLIKTRGQQVTLSCSPISGHRSVSWYQQTPGQGLQFLFEYFSETQRNKGNFPGRFSGRQFSNSRSEMNVSTLELGDSALYLCASSLDGRVQETQYFGPGTRLLVL.

The CDR3 coding sequence is TGCAGCGCAGCGCCGGGACAGAACACCGGGGAGCTGTTTTTT. This gives the protein CSAAPGQNTGELFF. J is TRBJ2-2 and V is TRBV29-1; D is perhaps TRBD1 (6 bases). The V and J ends lost 7 bases and 1 base respectively, with 13 bases between them. In germline, CDR1 is SQVTM, CDR2 ANQGSEA. The CDR3 has 14 residues.

The V and J genes are TRBV5-4 and TRBJ2-3, with TRBD2 identical over 7 bases. After removal of 3 bases from V and 2 bases from J, the junction contained 12 bases not matched to a gene. CDR3 size: 17 residues. In germline, CDR1 is SGHNT, CDR2 YYREEE (reference sequence). CDR3 coding DNA: TGTGCCAGCAGCTACGTGAGGGCAGCGGGGATCACAGATACGCAGTATTTT. This encodes CASSYVRAAGITDTQYF.

This sequence joins TRBV4-2 and TRBJ1-1; possible D gene TRBD1, 6 bases. The germline CDR1 and CDR2 sequences are LGHNA and YNFKEQ. This CDR3 spans 15 amino acids. The V end was cut by 4 bases, the J end by 1 base, with 13 bases between. The CDR3 coding sequence is TGTGCCAGCAGCCCGCGGCAGGGGCGGAACACTGAAGCTTTCTTT. Translating gives CASSPRQGRNTEAFF.

The gene calls are TRBV10-3 and TRBJ1-1; 9 bases line up with TRBD1. The CDR3 runs 14 residues. Germline V lookup: CDR1 ENHRY, CDR2 SYGVKD. Trimming took 6 bases from V and 1 from J; bases not matched to a gene: 3. The CDR3 spells CAISPQGANTEAFF. CDR3 DNA: TGTGCCATCAGCCCACAGGGGGCGAACACTGAAGCTTTCTTT.

The chain has TRBV12-3 or TRBV12-4 and TRBJ1-2; D ambiguous. V shed 5 bases and J shed 6 bases, with 13 bases lying between them. The CDR3 runs 13 residues. The chain's CDR3 is CASSPRQAHGYTF. In DNA, the CDR3 is TGTGCCAGCAGTCCCCGTCAGGCCCATGGCTACACCTTC.

This clone showed up just once. This chain uses TRBV5-1 with TRBJ1-5, with 8 bases that match TRBD1. J gave up 3 bases and V 4 bases, and 3 bases lay outside the gene matches. Germline V gene lookup returns CDR1 SGHRS and CDR2 YFSETQ. CDR3 size: 14 residues. The CDR3 reads CASSGGQANQPQHF. The CDR3 DNA follows: TGCGCCAGCAGCGGGGGACAGGCCAATCAGCCCCAGCATTTT.

The chain joins TRBV5-1 to TRBJ2-6, with D possibly being TRBD2 (6 bases). This CDR3 contains 14 residues. CDR1 is SGHRS, CDR2 YFSETQ, per germline. V shed 5 bases and J shed 6 bases, with 12 bases lying between them. CDR3 nucleotide sequence: TGCGCCAGCAGGCGGGGTCCTGAGGCCAACGTCCTGACTTTC. It is translated as CASRRGPEANVLTF. Filled out from reference TRBV5-1 and TRBJ2-6, the complete variable domain reads KAGVTQTPRYLIKTRGQQVTLSCSPISGHRSVSWYQQTPGQGLQFLFEYFSETQRNKGNFPGRFSGRQFSNSRSEMNVSTLELGDSALYLCASRRGPEANVLTFGAGSRLTVL.

The chain has TRBV15 and TRBJ2-6; D may be TRBD1 (5 bases). This CDR3 spans 17 amino acids. Trimming cost V 5 bases and J 0 bases, with 14 bases left between them. Germline V gene lookup returns CDR1 LNHNV and CDR2 YYDKDF (reference sequence). The chain's CDR3 is CATSSRQFYSGANVLTF. CDR3 nucleotides: TGTGCCACCAGCTCCCGACAGTTTTACTCTGGGGCCAACGTCCTGACTTTC.